This TCR beta chain originates from a study of T cell repertoires in cytomegalovirus infection. The CDR3 runs 15 residues. V gave up 1 base and J gave up 7 bases, with 14 bases separating them. Germline V gene sequence: CDR1 MDHEN, CDR2 SYDVKM. This clonotype has just a few counts. What it recognizes is unknown. Overall study findings and caveats: Clonotype analysis showed dominance of the ex vivo response by HLA-C-restricted CMV-specific TCR beta clonotypes.

TCRdb itself ran the reads through MiXCR, one entry per CDR3 protein. The data contain approximately 500,000 distinct CDR3 sequences, around 11% of them singletons. The sequence was obtained from a human donor in good health (CMV status not recorded). Some clones in this sample may be carry-over from other donors' samples. Sequencing used PBMCs. The chain carries TRBV28 and TRBJ2-4; tentatively, D is TRBD2 (5 bases). CDR3 bases: TGTGCCAGCAGTTTATCTGCCGGGAACCGCAACATTCAGTACTTC. Its protein product is CASSLSAGNRNIQYF.